These 2 T cell receptor beta chains originate from one sample sequenced in a study of cytomegalovirus exposure and HLA in healthy donors. Both 60 Vbeta primers and 13 Jbeta primers went into the PCR. Generated by immunoSEQ multiplex PCR, the TCRdb table keeps only in-frame clones and is missing some. The sample contains tens of thousands of clones, just under 85% of which appear only once. The material sequenced was PBMCs. The source is a woman aged 18-29 years in good health and CMV-seropositive.

This clone was counted only a few times. The rearrangement links TRBV28 to TRBJ2-3; D ambiguous. Germline CDR1 and CDR2: MDHEN and SYDVKM. Trimming left V 2 bases short and J 0 bases short, with 6 bases between. CDR3 length equals 14 residues. The CDR3 DNA reads as TGTGCCAGCAGTTTAAGTCAGAGCACAGATACGCAGTATTTT. Translated: CASSLSQSTDTQYF.

The chain employs TRBV5-1 and TRBJ1-4; weak D call: TRBD1 (5 bases). There are 14 residues in the CDR3. Germline-derived CDR1 and CDR2 are SGHRS and YFSETQ. Trimming pared 4 bases from V and 5 bases from J, leaving 12 bases between. In DNA form, the CDR3 reads TGCGCCAGCAGCCCTTACAGGCCGAATGAAAAACTGTTTTTT. Protein product: CASSPYRPNEKLFF.